This T cell receptor beta chain was retrieved from a study of cytotoxic CD8 clonotypes in ibrutinib-treated CLL (dated by TCRdb to the early 2020s). With regard to the full study: The cohort was composed of some twelve relapsed/refractory and roughly 16 treatment-naive patients; IGHV unmutated status was identified in 17 patients. Responses were partial in roughly 25 patients and complete in 2; after median approximately 67 months follow-up, about 15 stayed in remission and approximately 12 progressed. On average, each sample yielded some 250,000 productive templates and 85,000 to 95,000 productive rearrangements. Response samples were taken after a median of 12 months on treatment, ranging from about 6 to 40 months. Cryopreserved peripheral blood mononuclear cells were obtained prior to treatment, at the time of response, and at either disease progression or sustained remission. Longitudinal samples were obtainable from about 30% of the roughly 90 participants in the trial. Every sample from remission and from progressive disease was obtained while the patients were still on ibrutinib.

The CDR3 goes from the cysteine to the phenylalanine over 14 residues. Just the 42-base CDR3 DNA is kept, in frame starting at base 1. Trimming takes 2 bases from V and 4 bases from J, and the germline ends sit 11 bases apart. CDR1 PRHDT and CDR2 FYEKMQ were looked up in the germline V gene (reference sequence). The goal of deep resolution MiSeq sequencing was a depth between 1 in 1 million and 1 in 200,000 T cells, and coverage averaged 10x per clonotype. The immunoSEQ hsTCRB Kit was used to generate TCR beta libraries. The original methods were these. Data were analyzed with ImmunoSEQ Data Assistant and ImmunoSEQ Analyzer, with V, D and J genes assigned per IMGT definitions. Clonality, which ranges from 0 to 1, was calculated by subtracting the normalized Shannon entropy of productive rearrangement frequencies from one. Only overrepresented clonotypes making up at least 0.05% of the repertoire of each patient were included in the public clonotype analysis. Approximately 14 age-matched healthy donor repertoires from immuneACCESS were used as controls for clonality. TCRdb carries this immuneACCESS record with in-frame sequences only. Its versions omit some clonotypes, under half of them owing to an unresolved V gene in the studies checked, with the rest unexplained. The DNA was the basis for D and trimming; V, J and clone size are from that table. This sample is represented by more than 60,000 clones; approximately 82% of them were singletons. The ten largest make up roughly 40% of the sample.

Overall results and qualifications from the work: Public clonotypes were rare and either contracted or stayed stable during treatment, and the rise in clonality at ibrutinib response reflected the expansion of private clonotypes. Sampling times were not matched between patients in sustained remission and patients whose disease was progressing, and lymph node repertoires were not examined. Baseline clonality was found to be higher than that of age-matched healthy donors and was strongly correlated with circulating CD8+ T-cell counts. Clonality increased at ibrutinib response, stayed stable in sustained remission, and fell back toward baseline at progression.

A remark on this clone: The antigen this receptor binds is unknown. There are no base qualities to consult, and no much larger clone falls within one base.

The sample's time point label, in plain terms: approximately 25 months on ibrutinib. Approximately 2 micrograms of genomic DNA were extracted from cryopreserved PBMCs for TCR beta library preparation. Longitudinal blood samples from CLL patients on ibrutinib monotherapy were analyzed using high-throughput TCR beta sequencing. Patients were enrolled in a phase 2 open-label single-center ibrutinib monotherapy trial. This clonotype was sampled from a human donor with chronic lymphocytic leukemia. The sample in question was PBMCs, obtained after 24 months of ibrutinib treatment. The rearrangement combines TRBV13 with TRBJ1-2, with the D gene uncertain. The CDR3: CASSLSFSLYGYTF. Read as DNA, the sequence is TGTGCCAGCAGCTTATCCTTCTCTCTCTATGGCTACACCTTC.